This T cell receptor beta chain was captured in a study of read filtering for tumor transcriptome and immune sequencing. The library was built from roughly 400 ng RNA with molecular barcoded adaptors for alpha/delta and beta/gamma chains. TCRdb used MiXCR to reprocess the reads, holding one entry per CDR3 protein. The data show more than 55,000 distinct CDR3 sequences, less than 25% seen once. Ten or more counts support this clonotype. There are 16 residues in the CDR3. The V end was cut by 0 bases, the J end by 0 bases, with 6 bases between. The germline CDR1 and CDR2 sequences are LGHNA and YNFKEQ. Sequenced sample: a population of CD138-negative cells sorted from bone marrow. This receptor was obtained from a donor at least 40 years old with multiple myeloma. The gene calls are TRBV4-2 and TRBJ2-6; the D is unclear. The CDR3 DNA follows: TGTGCCAGCAGCCAAGATCTGGGCTCTGGGGCCAACGTCCTGACTTTC. Translating gives CASSQDLGSGANVLTF.